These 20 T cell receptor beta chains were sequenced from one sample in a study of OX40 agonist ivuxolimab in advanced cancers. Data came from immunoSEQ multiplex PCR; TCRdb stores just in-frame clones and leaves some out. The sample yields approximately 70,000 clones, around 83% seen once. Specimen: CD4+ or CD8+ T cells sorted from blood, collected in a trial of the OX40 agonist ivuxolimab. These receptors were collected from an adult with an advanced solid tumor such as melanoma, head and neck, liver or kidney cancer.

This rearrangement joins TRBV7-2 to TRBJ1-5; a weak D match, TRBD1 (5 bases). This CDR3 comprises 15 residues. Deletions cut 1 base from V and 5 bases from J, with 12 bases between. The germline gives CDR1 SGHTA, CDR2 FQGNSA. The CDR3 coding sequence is TGTGCCAGCAGCTTAGTGGGACGGGGCTATCAGCCCCAGCATTTT. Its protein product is CASSLVGRGYQPQHF.

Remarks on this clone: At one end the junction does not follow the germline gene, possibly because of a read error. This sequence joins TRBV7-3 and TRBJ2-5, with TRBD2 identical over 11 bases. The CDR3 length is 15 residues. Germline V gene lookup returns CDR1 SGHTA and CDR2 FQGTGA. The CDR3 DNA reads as TGTGCCAGCACCTTATTGGGACTAGCGGAAGAGACCCAGTACTTC. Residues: CASTLLGLAEETQYF.

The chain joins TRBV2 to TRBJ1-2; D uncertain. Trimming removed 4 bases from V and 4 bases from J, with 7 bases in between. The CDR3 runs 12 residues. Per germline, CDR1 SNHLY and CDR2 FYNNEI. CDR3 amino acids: CASSAQFYGYTF. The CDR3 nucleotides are TGTGCCAGCAGTGCCCAATTCTATGGCTACACCTTC.

CDR3 residues: CAWSLGHNNQPQHF. CDR3 sequence (DNA): TGTGCCTGGAGTTTGGGACATAATAATCAGCCCCAGCATTTT. V is TRBV30 and J is TRBJ1-5; D may be TRBD1 (6 bases). In germline, CDR1 is GTSNPN, CDR2 SVGIG (reference sequence). Trimming cost V 2 bases and J 4 bases, with 12 bases left between them. The CDR3 is 14 amino acids.

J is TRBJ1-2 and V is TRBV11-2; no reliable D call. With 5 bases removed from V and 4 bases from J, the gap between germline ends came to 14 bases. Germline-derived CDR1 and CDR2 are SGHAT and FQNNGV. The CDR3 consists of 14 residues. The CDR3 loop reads CASSPGSELYGYTF. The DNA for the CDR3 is TGTGCCAGCAGCCCCGGCTCAGAACTCTATGGCTACACCTTC.

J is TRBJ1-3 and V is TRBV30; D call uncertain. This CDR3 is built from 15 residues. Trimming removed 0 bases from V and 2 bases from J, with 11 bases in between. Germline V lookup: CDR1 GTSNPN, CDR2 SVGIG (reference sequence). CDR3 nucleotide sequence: TGTGCCTGGAGTGTTTCGGACTTAACTGGAAACACCATATATTTT. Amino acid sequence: CAWSVSDLTGNTIYF.

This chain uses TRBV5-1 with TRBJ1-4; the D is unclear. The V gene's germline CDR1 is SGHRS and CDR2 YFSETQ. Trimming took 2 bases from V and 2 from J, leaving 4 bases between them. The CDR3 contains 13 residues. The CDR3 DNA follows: TGCGCCAGCAGCTTTGCGACTAATGAAAAACTGTTTTTT. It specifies CASSFATNEKLFF.

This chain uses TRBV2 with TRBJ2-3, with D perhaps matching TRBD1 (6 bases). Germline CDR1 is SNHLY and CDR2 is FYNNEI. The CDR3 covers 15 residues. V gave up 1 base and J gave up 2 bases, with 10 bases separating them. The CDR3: CASSEDTGPTDTQYF. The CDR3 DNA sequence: TGTGCCAGCAGTGAAGATACAGGGCCCACAGATACGCAGTATTTT.

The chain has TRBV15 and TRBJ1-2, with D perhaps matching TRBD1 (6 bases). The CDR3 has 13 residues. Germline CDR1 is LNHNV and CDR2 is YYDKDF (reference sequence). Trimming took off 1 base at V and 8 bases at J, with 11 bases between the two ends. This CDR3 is CATSRGQGRGYTF. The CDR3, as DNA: TGTGCCACCAGCAGAGGGCAGGGGCGGGGCTACACCTTC.

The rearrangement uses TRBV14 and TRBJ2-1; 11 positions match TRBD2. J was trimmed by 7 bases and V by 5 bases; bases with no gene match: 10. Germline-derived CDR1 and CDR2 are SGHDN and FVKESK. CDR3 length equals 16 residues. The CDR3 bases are TGTGCCAGCAGCTGGACCACTAGCGGGAGTAAAAATGAGCAGTTCTTC. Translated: CASSWTTSGSKNEQFF. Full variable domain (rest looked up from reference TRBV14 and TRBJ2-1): EAGVTQFPSHSVIEKGQTVTLRCDPISGHDNLYWYRRVMGKEIKFLLHFVKESKQDESGMPNNRFLAERTGGTYSTLKVQPAELEDSGVYFCASSWTTSGSKNEQFFGPGTRLTVL.

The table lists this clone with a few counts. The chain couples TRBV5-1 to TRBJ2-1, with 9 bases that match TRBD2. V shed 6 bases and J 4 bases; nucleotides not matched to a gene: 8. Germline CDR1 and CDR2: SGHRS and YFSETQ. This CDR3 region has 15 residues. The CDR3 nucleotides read TGCGCCAGCACCGAAATAGCGGGGGTATACAATGAGCAGTTCTTC. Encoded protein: CASTEIAGVYNEQFF.

CDR3 loop: CAISWDRADGYTF. As DNA, the CDR3 is TGTGCCATCAGTTGGGACAGGGCAGATGGCTACACCTTC. The chain joins TRBV10-3 to TRBJ1-2; TRBD1 agrees at 9 bases. The germline CDR1 and CDR2 sequences are ENHRY and SYGVKD. V dropped 5 bases and J dropped 6; count of bases not matched to a gene: 4. CDR3 length equals 13 residues.

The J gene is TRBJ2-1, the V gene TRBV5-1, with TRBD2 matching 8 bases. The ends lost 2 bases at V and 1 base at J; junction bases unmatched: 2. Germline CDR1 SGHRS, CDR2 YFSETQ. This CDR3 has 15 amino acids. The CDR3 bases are TGCGCCAGCAGCTTACTAGCGGTATCCTACAATGAGCAGTTCTTC. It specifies CASSLLAVSYNEQFF.

CDR3 region: CASSTVGIGQPQHF. The CDR3 region has the DNA TGTGCCAGTAGTACAGTAGGGATCGGACAGCCCCAGCATTTT. V and J are TRBV19 and TRBJ1-5; D remains unclear. CDR3 length equals 14 residues. The V gene lost 4 bases and the J gene lost 7 bases, with 14 bases spanning the gap. CDR1 is LNHDA and CDR2 is SQIVND in the germline V gene (reference sequence).

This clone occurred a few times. The CDR3 DNA sequence: TGTGCCAGCAGCCCCAGGGTCTTAGGAGAGACCCAGTACTTC. Its protein product is CASSPRVLGETQYF. The J gene is TRBJ2-5, the V gene TRBV11-2; D may be TRBD1 (5 bases). The CDR3 has 14 residues. Germline CDR1 SGHAT, CDR2 FQNNGV. The V end lost 5 bases, the J end lost 4 bases, and 14 bases lay between the germline ends. Full variable domain (remainder filled in from reference TRBV11-2 and TRBJ2-5): EAGVAQSPRYKIIEKRQSVAFWCNPISGHATLYWYQQILGQGPKLLIQFQNNGVVDDSQLPKDRFSAERLKGVDSTLKIQPAKLEDSAVYLCASSPRVLGETQYFGPGTRLLVL.

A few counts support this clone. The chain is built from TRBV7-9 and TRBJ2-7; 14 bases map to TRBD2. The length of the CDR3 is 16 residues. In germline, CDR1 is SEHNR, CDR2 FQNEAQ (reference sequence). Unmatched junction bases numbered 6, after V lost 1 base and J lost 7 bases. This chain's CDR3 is CASSLGRGLAGVEQYF. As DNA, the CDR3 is TGTGCCAGCAGCTTAGGTCGGGGACTAGCGGGAGTGGAGCAGTACTTC.

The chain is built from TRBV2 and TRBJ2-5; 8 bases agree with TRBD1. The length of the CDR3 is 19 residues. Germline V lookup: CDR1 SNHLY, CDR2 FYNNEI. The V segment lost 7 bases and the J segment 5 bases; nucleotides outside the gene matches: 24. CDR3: CASTHYRTGRWESRETQYF. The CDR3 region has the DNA TGTGCCAGCACCCATTACCGGACAGGGCGGTGGGAGAGTAGGGAGACCCAGTACTTC.

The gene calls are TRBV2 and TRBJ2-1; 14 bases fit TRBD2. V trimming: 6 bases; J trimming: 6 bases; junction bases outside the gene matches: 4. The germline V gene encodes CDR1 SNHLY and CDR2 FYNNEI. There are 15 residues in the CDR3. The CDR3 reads CASSTGLAGVNEQFF. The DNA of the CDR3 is TGTGCCAGCAGCACGGGACTAGCGGGAGTCAATGAGCAGTTCTTC.

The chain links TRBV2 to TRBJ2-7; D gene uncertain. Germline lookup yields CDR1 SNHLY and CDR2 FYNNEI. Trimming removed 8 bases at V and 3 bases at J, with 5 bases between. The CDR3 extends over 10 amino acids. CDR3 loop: CASSFYEQYF. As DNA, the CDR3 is TGTGCCAGCTCCTTCTACGAGCAGTACTTC.

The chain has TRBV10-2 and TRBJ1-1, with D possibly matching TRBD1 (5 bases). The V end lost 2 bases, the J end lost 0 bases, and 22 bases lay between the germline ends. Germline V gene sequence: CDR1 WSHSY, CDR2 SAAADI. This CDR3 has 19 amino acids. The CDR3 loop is CASSEAGLLSGWMNTEAFF. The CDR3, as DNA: TGCGCCAGCAGTGAGGCGGGACTCCTGAGCGGCTGGATGAACACTGAAGCTTTCTTT.